This entry features one TCR beta chain sequence. The target of this receptor is not known. One base away there is no much larger clone; base qualities are not given. The germline V gene specifies SGHRS as CDR1 and YFSETQ as CDR2. Here V drops 3 bases and J drops 8 bases, and the junction holds 10 bases not matched to any gene. The CDR3 contains 15 residues, cysteine and phenylalanine counted. Solely the CDR3 DNA is kept, with 45 bases framed from the first base. This sample was taken from a study of T cell repertoires in cytomegalovirus infection (dated by TCRdb to the late 2010s). Background on the whole study: Recently identified HLA-C-restricted CMV epitopes, whose presentation resists viral immunomodulation, were targeted by peptide stimulations together with well-studied HLA-B-restricted epitopes. The HLA type of each donor mattered for the analysis, because public TCR beta signatures pointed to carriage of CMV infection along with the matching HLA type.

According to the study, the label for this sample's treatment or condition signals: in vitro stimulation with specific CMV peptide epitopes to enrich CMV-specific T cells. Results the study describes overall, beyond this receptor: In the ex vivo response, HLA-C-restricted CMV-specific TCR beta clonotypes were dominant, and in two of eight donors the single most frequent clonotype came from this HLA-C-restricted group. Cumulative frequency of public TCR beta family members discriminated carriers of CMV infection plus the relevant HLA type in this cohort and an independent approximately 350-donor cohort.

Sequencing instrument: Illumina HiSeq 1500. The public reads were reprocessed in TCRdb via fastp at Q25 and MiXCR, keeping in-frame beta chains. Merged by CDR3 protein, the rows form single entries marked with the most common genes and DNA. In this sample the table shows some 920,000 distinct CDR3 sequences, approximately 31% of which occur a single time. 13% of the sample is in the top ten clones. The source of this sequence is a human donor in good health (CMV status not recorded). Some clones in this sample may be carry-over from other donors' samples. The chain is encoded by TRBV5-1 joined to TRBJ2-1, and 8 junctional nucleotides match TRBD2. Specimen: cultured CD8+ T cells from PBMCs, collected from culture after CMV antigen stimulation. The nucleotide sequence reads TGCGCCAGCAGCTCGCTGGAGCGGGGGAATTATGAGCAGTTCTTC. Its translation is CASSSLERGNYEQFF.